Listed below are T cell receptor beta chains from one sample, sequenced in a study of blood T cell dynamics during melanoma immunotherapy. Method: immunoSEQ multiplex PCR; TCRdb's copy keeps in-frame clones and lacks some. The repertoire has about 7,300 clones, approximately 77% of them found once; the top ten carry 14%. The sample in question was blood, obtained from a patient treated with checkpoint blockade. These receptors came from a human donor with melanoma. The CDR3 runs from the conserved cysteine through the conserved F or W. A D gene is named only where the DNA matches it firmly. The listing skips clone size in some rows; elsewhere it reads once, few, many or a size class.

j_call | clone_size | v_call | d_call | cdr3_nt | cdr3_aa
TRBJ2-3 | - | TRBV10-3 | TRBD2 | TGTGCCATCAGTGACTACCGGGGACTAGCGGGGGAGGCTAGCACAGATACGCAGTATTTT | CAISDYRGLAGEASTDTQYF
TRBJ1-4 | - | TRBV28 | - | TGTGCCAGCAGTATACACGAAGGGCGGGGTGAAAAACTGTTTTTT | CASSIHEGRGEKLFF
TRBJ2-5 | - | TRBV6-5 | TRBD2 | TGTGCCAGCAGTTACCAGCGGGGGGGGACCCAGTACTTC | CASSYQRGGTQYF
TRBJ2-2 | once | TRBV29-1 | - | TGCAGCGTTGCGGGATCCGGGGAGCTGTTTTTT | CSVAGSGELFF
TRBJ2-1 | - | TRBV4-2 | TRBD2 | TGTGCCAGCAGCCAAGGTCTAGCGGGGGCCGAGGGTGAGCAGTTCTTC | CASSQGLAGAEGEQFF
TRBJ2-1 | - | TRBV5-4 | - | TGTGCCAGCAGCCTGGGTCGGGCAAATGAGCAGTTCTTC | CASSLGRANEQFF
TRBJ2-5 | - | TRBV30 | - | TGTGCCTGGAGTCCCACGCGGCAGCCCCAAGAGACCCAGTACTTC | CAWSPTRQPQETQYF
TRBJ2-5 | - | TRBV7-8 | - | TGTGCCAGCAGCTTAGCGCTTGGAGGAGGGGGGACCCAGTACTTC | CASSLALGGGGTQYF
TRBJ1-5 | - | TRBV10-3 | - | TGTGCCATCAGTGAGAGTGGGACCCTGACCCAGCCCCAGCATTTT | CAISESGTLTQPQHF
TRBJ1-4 | - | TRBV4-1 | TRBD1 | TGCGCCAGCAGCCAAGATGGGACAGGGGATGAAAAACTGTTTTTT | CASSQDGTGDEKLFF
TRBJ2-1 | - | TRBV9 | - | TGTGCCAGCAGCGTAGAAGATTACAATGAGCAGTTCTTC | CASSVEDYNEQFF
TRBJ1-4 | medium-sized | TRBV7-9 | TRBD1 | TGTGCCAGCAGCTTCGGACAGGGGTCTAATGAAAAACTGTTTTTT | CASSFGQGSNEKLFF
TRBJ2-3 | - | TRBV7-2 | TRBD2 | TGTGCCAGCAGCTCCCGGACTAGCGGGGTCAGCACAGATACGCAGTATTTT | CASSSRTSGVSTDTQYF
TRBJ2-3 | - | TRBV27 | - | TGTGCCAGCGGTGAGCGGGCTTACAAGACAGATACGCAGTATTTT | CASGERAYKTDTQYF
TRBJ1-1 | - | TRBV6-1 | TRBD1 | TGTGCCAGCGGCTTGACAGGGGGCACTGAAGCTTTCTTT | CASGLTGGTEAFF
TRBJ2-7 | - | TRBV19 | TRBD2 | TGTGCCAGTAGTGGAGAAGGGAGGGCGGGCTCCTACGAGCAGTACTTC | CASSGEGRAGSYEQYF